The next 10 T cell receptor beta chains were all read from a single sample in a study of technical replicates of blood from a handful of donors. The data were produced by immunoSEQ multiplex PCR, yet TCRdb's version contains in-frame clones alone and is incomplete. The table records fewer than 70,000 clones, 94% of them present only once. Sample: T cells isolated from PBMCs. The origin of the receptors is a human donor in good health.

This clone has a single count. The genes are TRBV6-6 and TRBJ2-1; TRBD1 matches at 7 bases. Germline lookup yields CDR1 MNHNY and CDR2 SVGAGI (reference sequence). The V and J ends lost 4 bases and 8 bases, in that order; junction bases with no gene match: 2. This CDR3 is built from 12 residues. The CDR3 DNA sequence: TGTGCCAGCAGTTCTGGGACAGATGAGCAGTTCTTC. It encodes CASSSGTDEQFF.

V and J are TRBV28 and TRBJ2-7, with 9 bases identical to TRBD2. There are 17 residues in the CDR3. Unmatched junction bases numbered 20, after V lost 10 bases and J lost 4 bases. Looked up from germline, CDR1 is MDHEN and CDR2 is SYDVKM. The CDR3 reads CATRPGLASPRGYEQYF. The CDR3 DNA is TGTGCCACCAGACCGGGACTAGCCTCACCACGGGGTTACGAGCAGTACTTC.

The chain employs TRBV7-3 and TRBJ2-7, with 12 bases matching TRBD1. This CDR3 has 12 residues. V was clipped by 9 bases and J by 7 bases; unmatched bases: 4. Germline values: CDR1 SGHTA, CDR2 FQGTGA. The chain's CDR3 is CASGTGGGEQYF. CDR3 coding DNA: TGTGCCAGTGGGACAGGGGGCGGAGAGCAGTACTTC.

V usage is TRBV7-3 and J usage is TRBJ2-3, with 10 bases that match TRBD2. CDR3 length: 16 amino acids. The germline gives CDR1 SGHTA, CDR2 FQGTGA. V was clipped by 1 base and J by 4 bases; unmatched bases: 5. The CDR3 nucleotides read TGTGCCAGCAGCTTAAATCTAGCGGGGGATGCAGATACGCAGTATTTT. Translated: CASSLNLAGDADTQYF.

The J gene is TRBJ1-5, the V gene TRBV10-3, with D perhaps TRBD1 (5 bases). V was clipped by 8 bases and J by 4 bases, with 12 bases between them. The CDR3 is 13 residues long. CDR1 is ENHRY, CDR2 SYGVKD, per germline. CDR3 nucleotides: TGTGCCATCGGGCAAGGGGTTAATCAGCCCCAGCATTTT. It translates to CAIGQGVNQPQHF.

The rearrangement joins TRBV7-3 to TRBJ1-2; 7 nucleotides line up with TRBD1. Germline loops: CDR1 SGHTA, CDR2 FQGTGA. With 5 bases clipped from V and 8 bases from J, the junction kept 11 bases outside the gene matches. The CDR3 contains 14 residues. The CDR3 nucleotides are TGTGCCAGCAGCCCAACACAGGGGAAGGGAGGCTACACCTTC. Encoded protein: CASSPTQGKGGYTF.

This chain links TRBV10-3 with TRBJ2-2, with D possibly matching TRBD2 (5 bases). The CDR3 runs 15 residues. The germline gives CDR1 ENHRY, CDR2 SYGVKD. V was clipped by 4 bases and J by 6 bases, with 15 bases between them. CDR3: CAISASVNGAGELFF. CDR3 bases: TGTGCCATCAGTGCTTCCGTCAACGGGGCCGGGGAGCTGTTTTTT.

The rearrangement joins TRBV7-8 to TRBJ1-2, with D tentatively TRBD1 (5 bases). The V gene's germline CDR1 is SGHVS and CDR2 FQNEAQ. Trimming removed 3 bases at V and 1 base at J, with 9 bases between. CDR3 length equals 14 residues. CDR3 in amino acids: CASSLGGNNYGYTF. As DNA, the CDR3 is TGTGCCAGCAGCTTGGGGGGGAATAACTATGGCTACACCTTC. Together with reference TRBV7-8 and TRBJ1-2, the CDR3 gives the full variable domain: GAGVSQSPRYKVAKRGQDVALRCDPISGHVSLFWYQQALGQGPEFLTYFQNEAQLDKSGLPSDRFFAERPEGSVSTLKIQRTQQEDSAVYLCASSLGGNNYGYTFGSGTRLTVV.

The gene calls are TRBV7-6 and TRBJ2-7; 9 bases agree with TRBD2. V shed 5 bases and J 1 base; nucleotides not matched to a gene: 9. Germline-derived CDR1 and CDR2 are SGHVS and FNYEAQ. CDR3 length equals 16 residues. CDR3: CASSLAKREVSYEQYF. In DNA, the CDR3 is TGTGCCAGCAGCCTGGCCAAGCGGGAGGTGTCCTACGAGCAGTACTTC. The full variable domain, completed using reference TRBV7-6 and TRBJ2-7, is GAGVSQSPRYKVTKRGQDVALRCDPISGHVSLYWYRQALGQGPEFLTYFNYEAQQDKSGLPNDRFSAERPEGSISTLTIQRTEQRDSAMYRCASSLAKREVSYEQYFGPGTRLTVT.

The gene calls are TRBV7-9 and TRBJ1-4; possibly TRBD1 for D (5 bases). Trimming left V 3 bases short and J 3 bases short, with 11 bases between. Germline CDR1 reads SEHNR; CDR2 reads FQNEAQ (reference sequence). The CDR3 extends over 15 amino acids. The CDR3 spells CASSLGRVSNEKLFF. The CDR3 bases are TGTGCCAGCAGCTTGGGCAGGGTATCTAATGAAAAACTGTTTTTT.